This section outlines one T cell receptor (beta chain) sequence together with its context. What it recognizes is unknown. Per germline, CDR1 SGDLS and CDR2 YYNGEE. The CDR3 is 17 amino acids. V shed 3 bases and J 0 bases; nucleotides not matched to a gene: 4. PCR involved 60 Vbeta and 13 Jbeta primers. The method was immunoSEQ multiplex PCR; TCRdb's version includes in-frame clones alone and lacks a portion of them. The repertoire consists of roughly 150,000 clones, with 75% to 90% occurring once and the leading ten covering about 1.9%. This specimen belongs to a study of cytomegalovirus exposure and HLA in healthy donors. General study findings and limits: TCR beta V- and J-gene trimming was later associated with a missense DCLRE1C variant. Among CMV-associated TCR beta chains, most appeared HLA-restricted in a later analysis. High sensitivity and specificity were reportedly achieved when the classifier diagnosed cytomegalovirus status.

The receptor comes from a young woman in good health and CMV-seronegative. Source material: PBMCs. The chain combines TRBV9 with TRBJ2-6; 9 nucleotides line up with TRBD1. The CDR3 DNA sequence: TGTGCCAGCAGCGCGAGGACAGGGGACTCTGGGGCCAACGTCCTGACTTTC. It encodes CASSARTGDSGANVLTF.